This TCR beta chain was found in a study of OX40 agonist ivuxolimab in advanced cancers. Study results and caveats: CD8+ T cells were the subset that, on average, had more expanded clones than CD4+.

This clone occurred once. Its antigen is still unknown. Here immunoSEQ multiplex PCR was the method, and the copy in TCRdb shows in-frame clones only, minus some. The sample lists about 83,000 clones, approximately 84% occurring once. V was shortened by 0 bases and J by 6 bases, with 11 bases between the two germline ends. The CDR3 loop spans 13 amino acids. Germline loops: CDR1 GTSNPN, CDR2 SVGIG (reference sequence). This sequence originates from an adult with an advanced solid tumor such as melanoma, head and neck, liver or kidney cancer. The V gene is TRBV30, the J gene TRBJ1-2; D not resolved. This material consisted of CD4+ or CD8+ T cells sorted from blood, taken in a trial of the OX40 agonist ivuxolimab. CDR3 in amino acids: CAWSVRFRDGYTF. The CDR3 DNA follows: TGTGCCTGGAGTGTTCGGTTTAGGGATGGCTACACCTTC.